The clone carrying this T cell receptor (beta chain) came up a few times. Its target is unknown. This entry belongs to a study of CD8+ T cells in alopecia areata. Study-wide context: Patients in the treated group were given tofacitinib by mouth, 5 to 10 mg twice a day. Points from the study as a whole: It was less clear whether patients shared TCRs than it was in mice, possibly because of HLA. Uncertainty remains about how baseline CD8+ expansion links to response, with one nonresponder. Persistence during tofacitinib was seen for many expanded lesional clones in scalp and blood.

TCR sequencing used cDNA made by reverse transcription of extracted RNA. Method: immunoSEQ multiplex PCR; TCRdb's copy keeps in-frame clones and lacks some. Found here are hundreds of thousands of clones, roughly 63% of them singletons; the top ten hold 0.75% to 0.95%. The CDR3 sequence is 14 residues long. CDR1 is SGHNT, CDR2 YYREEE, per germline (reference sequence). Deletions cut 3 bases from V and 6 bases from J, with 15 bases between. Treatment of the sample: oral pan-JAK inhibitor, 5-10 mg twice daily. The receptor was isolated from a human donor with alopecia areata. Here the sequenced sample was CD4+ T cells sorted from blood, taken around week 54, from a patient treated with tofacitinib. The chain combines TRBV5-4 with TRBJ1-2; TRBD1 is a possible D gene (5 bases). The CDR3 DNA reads TGTGCCAGCAGCTCTCGACGGGACTGGCATGGCTACACCTTC. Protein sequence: CASSSRRDWHGYTF. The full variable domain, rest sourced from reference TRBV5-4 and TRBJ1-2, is ETGVTQSPTHLIKTRGQQVTLRCSSQSGHNTVSWYQQALGQGPQFIFQYYREEENGRGNFPPRFSGLQFPNYSSELNVNALELDDSALYLCASSSRRDWHGYTFGSGTRLTVV.